The present T cell receptor (beta chain) was sequenced within a study of shared clonotypes between healthy human individuals. Germline V gene sequence: CDR1 MNHNS, CDR2 SASEGT. The CDR3 loop spans 14 amino acids. The V end lost 1 base, the J end lost 7 bases, and 11 bases lay between the germline ends. The method was immunoSEQ multiplex PCR; TCRdb's version includes in-frame clones alone and lacks a portion of them. The data show approximately 2.5 million clones, approximately 92% seen once. The source of this sequence is a man younger than 35 in good health. This chain links TRBV6-1 with TRBJ2-4; possibly TRBD1 for D (6 bases). Sequenced sample: naive CD4+ T cells sorted from blood. Subset meaning: CD45RA+ positively selected. CDR3 sequence (DNA): TGTGCCAGCAGTGAAGGGTTAGGGGGTAACATTCAGTACTTC. It is translated as CASSEGLGGNIQYF.